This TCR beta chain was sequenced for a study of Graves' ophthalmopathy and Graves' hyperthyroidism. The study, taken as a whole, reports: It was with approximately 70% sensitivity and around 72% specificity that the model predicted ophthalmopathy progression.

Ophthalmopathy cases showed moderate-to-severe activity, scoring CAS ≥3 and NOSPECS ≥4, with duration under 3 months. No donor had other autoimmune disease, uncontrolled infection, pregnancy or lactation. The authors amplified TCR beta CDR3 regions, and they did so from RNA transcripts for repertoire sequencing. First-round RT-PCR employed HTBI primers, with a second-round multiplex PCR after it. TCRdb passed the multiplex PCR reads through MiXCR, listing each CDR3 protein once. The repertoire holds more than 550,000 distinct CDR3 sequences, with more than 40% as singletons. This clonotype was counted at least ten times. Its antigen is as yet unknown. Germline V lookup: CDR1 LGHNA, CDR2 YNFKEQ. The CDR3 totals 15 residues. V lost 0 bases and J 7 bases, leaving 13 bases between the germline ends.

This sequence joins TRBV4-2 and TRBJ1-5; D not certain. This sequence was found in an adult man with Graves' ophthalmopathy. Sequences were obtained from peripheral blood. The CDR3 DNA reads TGTGCCAGCAGCCAAGATGGAGAGATGAGGCAGCCCCAGCATTTT. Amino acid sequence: CASSQDGEMRQPQHF.